These T cell receptor beta chains were read from a single sample in a study of response to subunit inactivated influenza vaccine. TCRdb re-called the RT-PCR reads through MiXCR, storing one row per CDR3 protein. Of around 580,000 distinct CDR3 sequences in the sample, 14% were seen once. The sequences come from PBMCs from blood, collected 12 days after vaccination. Every receptor here comes from a man in his fifties who received an inactivated influenza vaccine. CDR3s include the opening cysteine and the closing phenylalanine or tryptophan. The D gene is left open where the match is weak. The listing skips clone size in some rows; elsewhere it reads once, few, many or a size class.

TRBJ2-1 | TRBV18 | once | TRBD2 | TGTGCCAGCTCACCACCGAGCGGGGGGGATAATGAGCAGTTCTTC | CASSPPSGGDNEQFF
TRBJ1-2 | TRBV10-3 | few | TRBD1 | TGTGCCATCAGTGGGGACAGCAATAAGGGCTACACCTTC | CAISGDSNKGYTF
TRBJ1-2 | TRBV7-2 | many | - | TGTGCCAGCAGCTCAGGACAGACCTGGGGCTACACCTTC | CASSSGQTWGYTF
TRBJ2-5 | TRBV24-1 | few | TRBD2 | TGTGCCACCAGTGACTTAGCGGGAGCAGGGGAGACCCAGTACTTC | CATSDLAGAGETQYF
TRBJ2-7 | TRBV28 | few | - | TGTGCCAGCATTGGGGCCGGTGGACAGAGTTACGAGCAGTACTTC | CASIGAGGQSYEQYF
TRBJ1-6 | TRBV20-1 | - | - | TGCAGTGCTACCCACTCTGGGAGGGAATCCCTCCACTTT | CSATHSGRESLHF
TRBJ2-2 | TRBV20-1 | - | - | TGCAGTGCTAGAGACCGGGGGGCCACCACCGGGGAGCTGTTTTTT | CSARDRGATTGELFF
TRBJ2-7 | TRBV21-1 | - | - | TGTGCCAGCAGCAAAGTTTTGAGTACAGGGGGTTTCTACGAGCAGTACTTC | CASSKVLSTGGFYEQYF
TRBJ1-5 | TRBV20-1 | - | - | TGCAGTGCTAGAGTAAGGGCGAATAATCAGCCCCAGCATTTT | CSARVRANNQPQHF
TRBJ2-7 | TRBV5-1 | - | TRBD2 | TGCGCCAGCAGCCTGGAGACTAGCGGGAACTACGAGCAGTACTTC | CASSLETSGNYEQYF
TRBJ2-5 | TRBV7-9 | - | - | TGTGCCAGCAGCTACACAGGGATTGGCGAGACCCAGTACTTC | CASSYTGIGETQYF
TRBJ2-5 | TRBV28 | few | - | TGTGCCAGCAGTACCACAGAGACCCAGTACTTC | CASSTTETQYF
TRBJ1-1 | TRBV30 | - | - | TGTGCCTGGAGTGTAGGCAGGGGTTATACTGAAGCTTTCTTT | CAWSVGRGYTEAFF
TRBJ2-1 | TRBV2 | few | - | TGTGCCAGCAGAGGTGGACTACCCCAGTTCTTC | CASRGGLPQFF
TRBJ2-7 | TRBV6-2/TRBV6-3 | - | - | TGTGCCAGCAGTTACCCTTACGAGAGGGCTCCTTGGAACGAGCAGTACTTC | CASSYPYERAPWNEQYF
TRBJ2-2 | TRBV5-6 | many | - | TGTGCCAGCAGCTTAGGGACCCCGACCGGGGAGCTGTTTTTT | CASSLGTPTGELFF
TRBJ2-5 | TRBV20-1 | - | TRBD1 | TGCAGTGCTAGACCTAACCGGGACAGGGACCAAGAGACCCAGTACTTC | CSARPNRDRDQETQYF
TRBJ2-7 | TRBV28 | - | - | TGTGCCAGCAGCGCAGCCTTGGGGGAGCAGTACTTC | CASSAALGEQYF
TRBJ2-3 | TRBV20-1 | once | - | TGCAGTGCTCCGACGAGGGCAGGAAGCACAGATACGCAGTATTTT | CSAPTRAGSTDTQYF
TRBJ2-5 | TRBV18 | few | - | TGTGCCAGCTACAGGGCACCCCCGACCCGGCAAGAGACCCAGTACTTC | CASYRAPPTRQETQYF
TRBJ2-1 | TRBV24-1 | few | TRBD1 | TGTGCCACCAGTGCGGCCGGGACAGGTAATGAGCAGTTCTTC | CATSAAGTGNEQFF
TRBJ2-2 | TRBV6-2/TRBV6-3 | - | - | TGTGCCAGCAGTTACGGCGGTTTCGGGGAGCTGTTTTTT | CASSYGGFGELFF
TRBJ2-7 | TRBV4-2 | - | - | TGTGCCAGCAGCCAAGAATATGAGAGCGAGCAGTACTTC | CASSQEYESEQYF
TRBJ1-1 | TRBV4-1 | - | - | TGCGCCAGCAGCCAACCTACCCTCGGCACTGAAGCTTTCTTT | CASSQPTLGTEAFF
TRBJ2-7 | TRBV5-1 | - | TRBD2 | TGCGCCAGCAGCGAAAGAGCGGGAGGGCCCTACGAGCAGTACTTC | CASSERAGGPYEQYF
TRBJ2-3 | TRBV7-2 | many | - | TGTGCCAGCAGCATCGGAGATACGCAGTATTTT | CASSIGDTQYF
TRBJ2-3 | TRBV15 | - | TRBD1 | TGTGCCACCAGCGCTAGGACAGGGGGAGGTGATACGCAGTATTTT | CATSARTGGGDTQYF
TRBJ2-2 | TRBV4-3 | many | - | TGCGCCAGCAGCCAAGATGGTCTAGCAGGCACCGGGGAGCTGTTTTTT | CASSQDGLAGTGELFF
TRBJ2-7 | TRBV9 | few | - | TGTGCCAGCAGCGCAGGGGCCCCCCCCGACACCTACGAGCAGTACTTC | CASSAGAPPDTYEQYF
TRBJ2-1 | TRBV18 | - | - | TGTGCCAGCTCTTCCCTGATAGCGGTCAGGGAACACAATGAGCAGTTCTTC | CASSSLIAVREHNEQFF
TRBJ2-7 | TRBV11-2 | - | TRBD2 | TGTGCCAGCAGCTCAGGGGCAGGGCTACGGGGCGGGGGGTCCTACGAGCAGTACTTC | CASSSGAGLRGGGSYEQYF
TRBJ2-2 | TRBV11-2 | few | - | TGTGCCAGCAGCTTAGTGACGTCCCGGGGTTGGGACACTACCGGGGAGCTGTTTTTT | CASSLVTSRGWDTTGELFF
TRBJ2-7 | TRBV9 | - | TRBD1 | TGTGCCAGCAGCGAGGGGGCAGGGCAGGGGGTCTCCTACGAGCAGTACTTC | CASSEGAGQGVSYEQYF
TRBJ1-1 | TRBV9 | few | - | TGTGCCAGCAGCGTGGGGACGATTAGCGCTGAAGCTTTCTTT | CASSVGTISAEAFF
TRBJ2-4 | TRBV28 | - | TRBD1 | TGTGCCAGCAGCTCTCATGGGACAGGGAGGGAAAACATTCAGTACTTC | CASSSHGTGRENIQYF
TRBJ1-4 | TRBV12-3/TRBV12-4 | few | TRBD1 | TGTGCCACACACAGGGGTTATAATGAAAAACTGTTTTTT | CATHRGYNEKLFF
TRBJ2-1 | TRBV7-9 | few | TRBD2 | TGTGCCAGCAGCTTAAAGGGGACTAGGGTTAATGAGCAGTTCTTC | CASSLKGTRVNEQFF